This paragraph covers one TCR beta chain sequence. Its antigen is unidentified. This entry belongs to a study of cytomegalovirus exposure and HLA in healthy donors. Whole-study context: Unique TCRs from HLA-typed donors, 70 million to 85 million of them, were held in an early data release. Study-wide points: Cytomegalovirus association was assigned to under 200 TCR beta chains. High sensitivity and specificity were reportedly achieved when the classifier diagnosed cytomegalovirus status.

PCR employed 60 Vbeta and 13 Jbeta primers. Sequencing was performed with immunoSEQ multiplex PCR; in TCRdb, only in-frame clones are kept and a portion is missing. This table has some 85,000 clones, under 85% appearing once. CDR3 size: 15 residues. Trimming stripped 3 bases from V and 0 bases from J, with 11 bases between. From germline, CDR1 is LGHNA and CDR2 YSLEER. The V and J genes are TRBV4-3 and TRBJ2-5; D is perhaps TRBD2 (6 bases). This sequence originates from a male donor in good health and CMV-seronegative. Sequencing used PBMCs. CDR3 protein: CASSHGRENQETQYF. The CDR3, as DNA: TGCGCCAGCAGCCACGGACGGGAGAACCAAGAGACCCAGTACTTC.